This T cell receptor beta chain was sequenced for a study of T cell repertoires in cytomegalovirus infection. Whole-study context: Recently described HLA-C-restricted plus well-studied HLA-B-restricted CMV epitopes were used. Both CMV infection and a matching HLA type were indicated by public TCR beta signatures.

With regard to this clonotype: Its matching antigen is unknown.

Each CDR3 protein is one row after TCRdb ran MiXCR on the reads. The profile shows some 800,000 distinct CDR3 sequences, over 25% of them singletons. The receptor's source is a human donor in good health (CMV status not recorded). Some clones in this sample may be carry-over from other donors' samples. The specimen comprised cultured CD8+ T cells from PBMCs, sampled from culture after CMV antigen stimulation.

As DNA, the CDR3 is TGTGCCAGCATGGGGCCGTTGGACACTGAAGCTTTCTTT. Protein sequence: CASMGPLDTEAFF. The chain recombines TRBV6-2 or TRBV6-3 with TRBJ1-1, with D possibly TRBD1 on 5 matching bases. The V end was cut by 7 bases, the J end by 3 bases, with 12 bases between. Germline assignment: CDR1 MNHEY and CDR2 SVGEGT. This CDR3 is built from 13 residues.